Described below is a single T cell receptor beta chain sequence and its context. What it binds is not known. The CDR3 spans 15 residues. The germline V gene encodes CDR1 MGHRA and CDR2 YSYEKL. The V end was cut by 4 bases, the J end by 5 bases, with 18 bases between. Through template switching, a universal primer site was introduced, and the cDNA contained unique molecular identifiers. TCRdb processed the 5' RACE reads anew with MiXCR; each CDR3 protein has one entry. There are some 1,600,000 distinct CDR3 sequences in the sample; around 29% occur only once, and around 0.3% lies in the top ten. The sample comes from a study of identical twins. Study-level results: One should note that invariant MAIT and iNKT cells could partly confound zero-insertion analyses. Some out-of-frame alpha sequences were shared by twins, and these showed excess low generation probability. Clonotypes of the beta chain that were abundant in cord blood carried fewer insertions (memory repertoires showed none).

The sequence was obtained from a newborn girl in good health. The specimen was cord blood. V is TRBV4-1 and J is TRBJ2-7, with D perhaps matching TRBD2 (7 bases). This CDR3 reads CASSRNREGKNEQYF. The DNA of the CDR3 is TGCGCCAGCAGCCGGAACAGGGAGGGAAAAAACGAGCAGTACTTC.